This T cell receptor beta chain came from a study of long-term antiretroviral therapy in people with HIV (dated by TCRdb to the early 2020s). Context from the whole study: The earliest samples were collected about a decade before the 2015 WHO recommendation for immediate ART, when ART was typically delayed until CD4 counts fell. This retrospective serial study examined whether starting ART and sustained HIV suppression were associated with changes in the composition and diversity of the TRB repertoire in peripheral blood. A total of roughly 200 cryopreserved PBMC samples were contributed to the cohort by 30 adults with confirmed HIV infection, with samples collected serially over a mean of roughly six years (range 1-12). Eleven of the 30 participants with HIV were female. No cross-contamination during QIAcube processing turned up in test extractions that ran a monoclonal T-cell line alongside about 30 polyclonal samples.

The immunoSEQ hsTCRB v3.0 assay was used at survey level resolution to sequence the TRB variable region. The target sequencing depth for TRB was about 40,000-55,000 T-cell genomes per sample. TRB libraries were pooled and sequenced on an Illumina MiSeq using a v3 150-cycle kit. Per the authors' processing: Analysis of repertoires was carried out in R inside a reproducible Nextflow workflow spanning QC, data transformation and analysis. LymphoSeq2, an R package for exploring AIRR-Seq data, was used to implement custom analyses. A few samples yielding fewer than 5000 total TRB sequences were excluded, leaving roughly 200 analyzed HIV repertoires. Among the approximately 190 HIV repertoires that were kept, roughly 58 were collected before ART initiation and about 130 were collected after ART initiation. Repertoires were downsampled to 5000 TRB nucleotide sequences, and summary statistics were averaged over 100 downsampling iterations. TRB sequences were retained for analysis only if CDR3 regions of at least seven amino acids were present. Diversity was assessed using a clonality score derived from Shannon entropy and using the Gini coefficient. In repertoire networks, the top 5000 CDR3 amino acid sequences were linked whenever an edit distance of one separated two sequences. Antigen specificity groups and MHC restriction were predicted for TRB CDR3 amino acid sequences with GLIPH2. To flag known CMV, EBV, HIV or tissue antigen associations, CDR3 amino acid sequences were matched against VDJdb and McPAS-TCR. Pre-ART, post-ART and control groups were compared with Wilcoxon signed-rank tests and Holm-Bonferroni correction. Imported from immuneACCESS, the table was reduced by TCRdb to in-frame sequences with V and J called. These copies leave out some clones; in studies compared against another copy, an unresolved V gene accounts for under half, and the cause of the remainder is not known. V and J calls and clone size are copied from that table; D and trimming were computed from the DNA. This sample gives over 30,000 clones in total; about 85% of them show up just once. Under 4% of the sample lies in the top ten.

Here is what the overall study found, with its caveats: Compared with controls, HIV repertoires had narrower CDR3 length ranges, and the network structure pointed to an antigen-experienced repertoire that shifted only slightly toward naive after ART. Owing to limited PBMC availability, only the TCR beta chain was sequenced, without alpha chain pairing. Expanded TRB clones identified before ART initiation dominated the repertoire at all time points, although this dominance fluctuated and declined in many PLHIV after ART. Because pre-ART samples had limited cell numbers, profiling was done on unsorted PBMC rather than on sorted CD4+ and CD8+ T cells. Samples dated from the mid-2000s to the late 2010s, and the ART regimens used may be less effective than current ones. No data were available on ART adherence, viral resistance or therapy changes, limiting inferences about post-ART repertoire changes. A significant increase in TRB diversity was found to be associated with ART initiation, although TRB diversity was observed to remain significantly below that of transplant donor controls even after long-term ART.

Participants were included only if at least one PBMC sample before ART initiation and at least two post-ART samples were available. Treatment was received in the United States of America by all participants with HIV. Before DNA extraction, cryopreserved samples of roughly 0.85-11 million PBMC were thawed and then washed. At the time of the earliest PBMC sample, participants with HIV were aged between about 23 and 54 years. Each participant contributed PBMC samples from 1-4 timepoints before ART initiation and 2-8 timepoints after ART initiation, with a median of 7 samples. Serial HIV viral load, CD4+ T-cell count, ART history and demographic data were obtained for every participant. Using a Qiagen kit on a QIAcube, genomic DNA was extracted from unsorted PBMC, with samples processed in batches of 12. Via the germline V gene (reference sequence), CDR1 is GTSNPN and CDR2 SVGIG. Measured from the cysteine to the phenylalanine, the CDR3 is 16 residues long. Solely the CDR3 DNA is kept, with 48 bases framed from the first base. V ends up 1 base short and J 4 bases short, with an unmatched junction base count of 8.

With respect to this clone: No cognate antigen has been identified for it. No much larger clone exists at a distance of one base, and base qualities are not known.

The chain joins TRBV30 to TRBJ2-7; the junction holds 12 bases that match TRBD2. Here the sequenced sample was unsorted PBMCs, taken 1.9 years after starting antiretroviral therapy. This receptor was taken from a man aged 18 to 29 with HIV. The CDR3 amino acid sequence is: CAWSGSSGGAQYEQYF. The nucleotide sequence reads TGTGCCTGGAGTGGCTCTAGCGGGGGGGCCCAATACGAGCAGTACTTC. The full variable domain, with segments outside the CDR3 supplied by the reference TRBV30 and TRBJ2-7 proteins, appears as SQTIHQWPATLVQPVGSPLSLECTVEGTSNPNLYWYRQAAGRGLQLLFYSVGIGQISSEVPQNLSASRPQDRQFILSSKKLLLSDSGFYLCAWSGSSGGAQYEQYFGPGTRLTVT.